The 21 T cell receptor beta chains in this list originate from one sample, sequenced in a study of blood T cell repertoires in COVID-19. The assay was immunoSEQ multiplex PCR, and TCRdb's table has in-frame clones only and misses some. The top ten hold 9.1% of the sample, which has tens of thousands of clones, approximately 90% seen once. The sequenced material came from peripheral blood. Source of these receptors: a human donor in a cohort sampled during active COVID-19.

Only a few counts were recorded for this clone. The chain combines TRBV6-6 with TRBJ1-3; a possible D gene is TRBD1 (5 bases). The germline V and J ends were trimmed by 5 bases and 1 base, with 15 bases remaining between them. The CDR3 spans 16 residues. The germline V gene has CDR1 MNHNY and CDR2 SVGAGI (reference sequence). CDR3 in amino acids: CASSILGGESGNTIYF. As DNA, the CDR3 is TGTGCCAGCAGTATACTGGGGGGTGAGTCTGGAAACACCATATATTTT.

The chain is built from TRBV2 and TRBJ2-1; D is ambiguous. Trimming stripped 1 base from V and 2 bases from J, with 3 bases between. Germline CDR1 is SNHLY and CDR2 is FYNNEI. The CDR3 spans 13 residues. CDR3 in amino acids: CASSEVAYNEQFF. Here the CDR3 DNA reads TGTGCCAGCAGTGAAGTCGCCTACAATGAGCAGTTCTTC.

In DNA form, the CDR3 reads TGTGCCAGCAGCCCTCAGGGGGCCTGGGAGCAGTACTTC. Protein: CASSPQGAWEQYF. The chain joins TRBV13 to TRBJ2-7, with 8 bases lining up with TRBD1. The germline gives CDR1 PRHDT, CDR2 FYEKMQ (reference sequence). V lost 5 bases and J lost 7; bases outside the gene matches: 7. The CDR3 length is 13 residues.

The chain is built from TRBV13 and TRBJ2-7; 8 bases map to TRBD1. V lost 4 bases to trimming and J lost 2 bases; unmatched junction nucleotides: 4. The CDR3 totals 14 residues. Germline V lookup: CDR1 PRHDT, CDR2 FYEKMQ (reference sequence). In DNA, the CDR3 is TGTGCCAGCAGCTCAGGGGGCTATCCCTACGAGCAGTACTTC. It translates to CASSSGGYPYEQYF.

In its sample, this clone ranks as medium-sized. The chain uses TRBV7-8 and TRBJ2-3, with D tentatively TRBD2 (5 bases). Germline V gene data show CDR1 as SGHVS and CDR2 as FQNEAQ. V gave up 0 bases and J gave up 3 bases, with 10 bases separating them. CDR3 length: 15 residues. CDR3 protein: CASSLAEGVTDTQYF. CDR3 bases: TGTGCCAGCAGCTTAGCTGAGGGAGTTACAGATACGCAGTATTTT.

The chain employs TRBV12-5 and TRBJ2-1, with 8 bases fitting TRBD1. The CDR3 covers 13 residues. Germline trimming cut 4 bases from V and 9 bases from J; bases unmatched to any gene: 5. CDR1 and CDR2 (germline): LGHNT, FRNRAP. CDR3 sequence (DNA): TGTGCTAGTGGTTCAGGACAGGGAGTTGAGCAGTTCTTC. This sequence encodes CASGSGQGVEQFF.

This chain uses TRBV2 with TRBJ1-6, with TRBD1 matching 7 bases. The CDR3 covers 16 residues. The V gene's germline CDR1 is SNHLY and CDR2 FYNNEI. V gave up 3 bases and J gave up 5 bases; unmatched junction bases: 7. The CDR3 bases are TGTGCCAGCAGTGATTTCACAGGGGTTCATAATTCACCCCTCCACTTT. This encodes CASSDFTGVHNSPLHF.

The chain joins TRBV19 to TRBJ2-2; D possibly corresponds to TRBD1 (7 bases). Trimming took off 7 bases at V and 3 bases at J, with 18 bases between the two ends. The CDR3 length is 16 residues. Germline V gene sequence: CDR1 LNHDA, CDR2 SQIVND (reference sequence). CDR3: CASTGGQGADTGELFF. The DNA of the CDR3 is TGTGCCAGTACAGGGGGGCAGGGAGCGGACACCGGGGAGCTGTTTTTT.

In DNA form, the CDR3 reads TGTGCCATCAGTGAAGGAGGGACAGCCCTTTACGAGCAGTACTTC. This codes for CAISEGGTALYEQYF. The gene calls are TRBV10-3 and TRBJ2-7; weak D call: TRBD1 (7 bases). Germline CDR1 is ENHRY and CDR2 is SYGVKD. V was pared by 3 bases and J by 4 bases, with 16 bases between. The CDR3 is 15 amino acids.

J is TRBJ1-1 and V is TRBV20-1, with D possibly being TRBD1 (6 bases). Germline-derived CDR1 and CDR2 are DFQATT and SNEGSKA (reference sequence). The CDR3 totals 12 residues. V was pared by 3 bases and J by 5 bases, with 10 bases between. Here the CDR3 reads CSASAGATEAFF. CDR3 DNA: TGCAGTGCTAGTGCAGGGGCGACTGAAGCTTTCTTT.

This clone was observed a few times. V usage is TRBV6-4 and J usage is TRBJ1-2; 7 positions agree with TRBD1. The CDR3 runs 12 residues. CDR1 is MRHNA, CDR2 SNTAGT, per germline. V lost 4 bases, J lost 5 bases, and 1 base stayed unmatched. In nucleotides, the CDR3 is TGTGCCAGCAGTGGACAGGGTTATGGCTACACCTTC. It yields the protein CASSGQGYGYTF.

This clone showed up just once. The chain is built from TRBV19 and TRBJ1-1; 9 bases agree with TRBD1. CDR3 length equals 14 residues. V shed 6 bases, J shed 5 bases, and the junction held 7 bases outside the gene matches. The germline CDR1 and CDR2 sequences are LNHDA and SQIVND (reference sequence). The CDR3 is CASRPQGARTEAFF. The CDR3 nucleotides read TGTGCCAGTAGGCCACAGGGGGCGAGGACTGAAGCTTTCTTT.

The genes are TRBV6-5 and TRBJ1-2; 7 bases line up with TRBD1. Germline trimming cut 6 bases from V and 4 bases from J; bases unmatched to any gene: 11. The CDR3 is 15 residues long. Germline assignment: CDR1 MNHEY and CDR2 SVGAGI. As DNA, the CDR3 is TGTGCCAGCAGCGGACTTCAGGGGGTATCCTATGGCTACACCTTC. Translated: CASSGLQGVSYGYTF.

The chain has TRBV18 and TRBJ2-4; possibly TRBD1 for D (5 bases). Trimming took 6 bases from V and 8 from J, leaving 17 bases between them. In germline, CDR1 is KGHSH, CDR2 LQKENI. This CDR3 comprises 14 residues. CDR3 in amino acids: CASSLTQGIDIQYF. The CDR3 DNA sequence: TGTGCCAGCTCCCTAACGCAGGGTATTGACATTCAGTACTTC.

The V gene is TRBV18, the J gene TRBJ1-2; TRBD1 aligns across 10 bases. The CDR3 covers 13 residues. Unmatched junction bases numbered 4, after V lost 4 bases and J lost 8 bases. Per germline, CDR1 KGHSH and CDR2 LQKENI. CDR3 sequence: CASSRQGASGYTF. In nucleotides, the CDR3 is TGTGCCAGCTCACGACAGGGGGCGAGCGGCTACACCTTC.

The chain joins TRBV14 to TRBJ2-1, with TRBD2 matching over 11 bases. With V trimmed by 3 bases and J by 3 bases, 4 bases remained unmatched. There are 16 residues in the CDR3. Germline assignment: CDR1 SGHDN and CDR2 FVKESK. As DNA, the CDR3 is TGTGCCAGCAGCCACTTACTAGCGGGAGACTACAATGAGCAGTTCTTC. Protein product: CASSHLLAGDYNEQFF.

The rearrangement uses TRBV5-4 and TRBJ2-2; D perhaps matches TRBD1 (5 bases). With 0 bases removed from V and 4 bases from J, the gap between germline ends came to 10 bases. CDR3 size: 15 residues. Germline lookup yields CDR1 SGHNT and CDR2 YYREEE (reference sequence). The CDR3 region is CASSLAPQGTGELFF. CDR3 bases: TGTGCCAGCAGCTTGGCGCCGCAGGGCACCGGGGAGCTGTTTTTT.

The CDR3 spells CASSKGQGTSYEQYF. As DNA, the CDR3 is TGTGCCAGCAGCAAGGGACAGGGGACCTCCTACGAGCAGTACTTC. The V gene is TRBV13, the J gene TRBJ2-7, with TRBD1 identical over 10 bases. The CDR3 length is 15 residues. Germline CDR1 PRHDT, CDR2 FYEKMQ (reference sequence). Losses at the gene ends were 5 bases for V and 0 bases for J; bases not matched to a gene: 4.

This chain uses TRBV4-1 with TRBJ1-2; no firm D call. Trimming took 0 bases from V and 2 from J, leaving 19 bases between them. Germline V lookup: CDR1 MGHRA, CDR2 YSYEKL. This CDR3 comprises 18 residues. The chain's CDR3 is CASSQDKLGEGENYGYTF. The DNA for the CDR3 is TGCGCCAGCAGCCAAGATAAACTAGGAGAGGGAGAAAACTATGGCTACACCTTC.

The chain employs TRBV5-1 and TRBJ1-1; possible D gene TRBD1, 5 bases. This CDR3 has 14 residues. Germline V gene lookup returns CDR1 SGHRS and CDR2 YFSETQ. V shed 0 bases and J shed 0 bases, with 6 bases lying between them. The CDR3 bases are TGCGCCAGCAGCTTGGGGGACTTGAACACTGAAGCTTTCTTT. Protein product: CASSLGDLNTEAFF.

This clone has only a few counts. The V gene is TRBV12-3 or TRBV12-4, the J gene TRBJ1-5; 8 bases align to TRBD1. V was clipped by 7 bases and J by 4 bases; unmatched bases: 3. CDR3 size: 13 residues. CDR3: CASTGTGNQPQHF. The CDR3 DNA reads TGTGCCAGCACAGGGACAGGAAATCAGCCCCAGCATTTT.